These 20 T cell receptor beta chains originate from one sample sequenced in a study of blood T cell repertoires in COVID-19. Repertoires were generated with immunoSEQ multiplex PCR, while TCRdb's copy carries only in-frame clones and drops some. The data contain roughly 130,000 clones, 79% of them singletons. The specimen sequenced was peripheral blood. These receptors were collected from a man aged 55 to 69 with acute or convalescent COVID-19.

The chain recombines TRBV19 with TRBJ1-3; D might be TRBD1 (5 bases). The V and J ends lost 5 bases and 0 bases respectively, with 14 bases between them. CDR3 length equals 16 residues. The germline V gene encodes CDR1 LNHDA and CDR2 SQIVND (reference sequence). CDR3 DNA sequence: TGTGCCAGTAGTGCCACCGGGACTCCCTCTGGAAACACCATATATTTT. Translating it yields CASSATGTPSGNTIYF.

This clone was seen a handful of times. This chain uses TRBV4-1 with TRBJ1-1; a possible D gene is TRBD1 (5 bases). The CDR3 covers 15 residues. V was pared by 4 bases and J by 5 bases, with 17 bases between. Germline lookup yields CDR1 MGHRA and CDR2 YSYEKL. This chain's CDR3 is CASSPVGRSGTEAFF. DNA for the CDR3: TGCGCCAGCAGCCCAGTGGGGCGGAGTGGTACTGAAGCTTTCTTT.

The CDR3 loop is CASRPRDTLYEQYF. As DNA, the CDR3 is TGTGCCAGCAGGCCCCGGGACACACTCTACGAGCAGTACTTC. The chain links TRBV6-5 to TRBJ2-7, with a tentative D call TRBD1 (6 bases). This CDR3 has 14 amino acids. The V end lost 6 bases, the J end lost 3 bases, and 15 bases lay between the germline ends. The germline V gene encodes CDR1 MNHEY and CDR2 SVGAGI.

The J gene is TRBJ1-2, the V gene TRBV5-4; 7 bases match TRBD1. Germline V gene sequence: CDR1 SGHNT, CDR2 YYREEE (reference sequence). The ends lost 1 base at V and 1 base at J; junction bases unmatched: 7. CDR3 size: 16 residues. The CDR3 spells CASSLPLNRGNYGYTF. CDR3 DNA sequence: TGTGCCAGCAGCTTGCCACTCAACAGGGGTAACTATGGCTACACCTTC.

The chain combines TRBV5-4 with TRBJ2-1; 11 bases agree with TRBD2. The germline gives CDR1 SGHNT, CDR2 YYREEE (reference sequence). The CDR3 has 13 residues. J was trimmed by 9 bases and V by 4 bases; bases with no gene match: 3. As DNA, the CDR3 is TGTGCCAGCAGCGGGCTAGCGGGAGGTGAGCAGTTCTTC. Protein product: CASSGLAGGEQFF.

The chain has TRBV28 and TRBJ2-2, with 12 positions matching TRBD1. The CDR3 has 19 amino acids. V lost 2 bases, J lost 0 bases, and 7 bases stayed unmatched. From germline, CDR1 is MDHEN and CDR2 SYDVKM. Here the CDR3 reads CASSLPGQGAFPNTGELFF. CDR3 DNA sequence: TGTGCCAGCAGTTTACCGGGACAGGGGGCCTTTCCGAACACCGGGGAGCTGTTTTTT.

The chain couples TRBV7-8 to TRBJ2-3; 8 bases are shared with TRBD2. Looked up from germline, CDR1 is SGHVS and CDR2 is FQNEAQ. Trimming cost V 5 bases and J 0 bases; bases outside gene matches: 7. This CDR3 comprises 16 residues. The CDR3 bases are TGTGCCAGCAGCACAGGAGCGGGAGCCAGCACAGATACGCAGTATTTT. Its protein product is CASSTGAGASTDTQYF.

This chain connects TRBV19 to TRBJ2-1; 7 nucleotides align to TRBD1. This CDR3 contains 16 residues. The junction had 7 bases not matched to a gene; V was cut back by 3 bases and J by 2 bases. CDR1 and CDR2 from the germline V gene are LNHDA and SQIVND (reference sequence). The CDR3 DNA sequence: TGTGCCAGTAGTATCTACCAGGGGGTGGCCTACAATGAGCAGTTCTTC. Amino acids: CASSIYQGVAYNEQFF.

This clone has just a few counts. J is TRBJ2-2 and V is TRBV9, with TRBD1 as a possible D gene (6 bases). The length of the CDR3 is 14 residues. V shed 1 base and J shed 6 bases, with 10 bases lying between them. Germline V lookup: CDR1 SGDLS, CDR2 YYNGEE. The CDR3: CASSVLQGSGELFF. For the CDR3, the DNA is TGTGCCAGCAGCGTATTACAGGGCTCCGGGGAGCTGTTTTTT.

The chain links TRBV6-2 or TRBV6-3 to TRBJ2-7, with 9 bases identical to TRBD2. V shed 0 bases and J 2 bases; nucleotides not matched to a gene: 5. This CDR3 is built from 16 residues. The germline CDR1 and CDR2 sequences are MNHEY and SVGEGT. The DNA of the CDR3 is TGTGCCAGCAGTTACTCCGGGACTAGCAGAGCCTACGAGCAGTACTTC. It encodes CASSYSGTSRAYEQYF.

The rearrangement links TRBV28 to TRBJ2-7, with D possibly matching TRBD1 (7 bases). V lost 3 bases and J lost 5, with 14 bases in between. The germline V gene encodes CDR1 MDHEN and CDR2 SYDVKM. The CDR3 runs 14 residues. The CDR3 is CASSLTQGEDEQYF. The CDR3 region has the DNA TGTGCCAGCAGTTTGACTCAGGGGGAGGACGAGCAGTACTTC.

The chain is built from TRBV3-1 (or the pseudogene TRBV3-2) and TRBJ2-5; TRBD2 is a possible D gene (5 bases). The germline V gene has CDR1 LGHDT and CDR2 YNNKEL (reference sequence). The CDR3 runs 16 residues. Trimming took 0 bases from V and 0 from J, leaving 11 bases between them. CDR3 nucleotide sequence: TGTGCCAGCAGCCAAGATCTGGGAGCGCACCAAGAGACCCAGTACTTC. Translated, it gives CASSQDLGAHQETQYF.

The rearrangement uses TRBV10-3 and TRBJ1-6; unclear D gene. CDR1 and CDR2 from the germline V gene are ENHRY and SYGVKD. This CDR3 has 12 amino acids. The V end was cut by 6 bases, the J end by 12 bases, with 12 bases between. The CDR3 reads CAISVLEGPLHF. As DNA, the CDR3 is TGTGCCATCAGCGTCCTTGAGGGACCCCTCCACTTT.

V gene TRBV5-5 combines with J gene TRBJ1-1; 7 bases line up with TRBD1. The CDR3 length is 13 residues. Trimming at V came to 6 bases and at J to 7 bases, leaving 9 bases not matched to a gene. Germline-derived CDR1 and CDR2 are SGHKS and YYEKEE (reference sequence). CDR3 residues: CASNRQGTDEAFF. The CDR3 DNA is TGTGCCAGCAACCGACAGGGAACGGATGAAGCTTTCTTT.

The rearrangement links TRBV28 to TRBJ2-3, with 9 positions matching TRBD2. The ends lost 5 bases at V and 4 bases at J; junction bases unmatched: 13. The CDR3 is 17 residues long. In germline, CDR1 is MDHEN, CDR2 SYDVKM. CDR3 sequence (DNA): TGTGCCAGCAGTCCCCCGGGAGCGGGAGGAGTCTCAGATACGCAGTATTTT. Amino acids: CASSPPGAGGVSDTQYF.

CDR3 bases: TGTGCCAGCAGCGTAGAGGTTTGGGGGGTCCTCGCGGATACGCAGTATTTT. Residues: CASSVEVWGVLADTQYF. The V call is TRBV9, the J call TRBJ2-3; D perhaps matches TRBD2 (6 bases). Trimming shortened V by 0 bases and J by 6 bases, and 20 bases separated the two germline ends. Germline V lookup: CDR1 SGDLS, CDR2 YYNGEE. This CDR3 comprises 17 residues.

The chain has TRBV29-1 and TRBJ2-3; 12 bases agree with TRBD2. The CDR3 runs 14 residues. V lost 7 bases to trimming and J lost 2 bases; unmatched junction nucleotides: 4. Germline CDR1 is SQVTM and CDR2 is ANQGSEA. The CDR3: CSARTSGTTDTQYF. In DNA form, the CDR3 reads TGCAGCGCCCGGACTAGCGGGACCACAGATACGCAGTATTTT.

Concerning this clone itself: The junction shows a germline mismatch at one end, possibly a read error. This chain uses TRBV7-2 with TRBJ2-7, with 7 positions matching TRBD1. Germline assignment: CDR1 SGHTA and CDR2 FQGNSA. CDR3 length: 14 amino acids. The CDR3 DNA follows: TGTGCCAGCAGGTTAGGGACAGAATCCTACGAGCAGTACTTC. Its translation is CASRLGTESYEQYF.

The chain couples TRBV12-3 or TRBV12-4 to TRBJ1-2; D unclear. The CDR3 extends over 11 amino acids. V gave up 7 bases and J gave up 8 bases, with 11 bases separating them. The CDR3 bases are TGTGCCAGCACTCAAGAAGCGGGCTACACCTTC. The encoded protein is CASTQEAGYTF.

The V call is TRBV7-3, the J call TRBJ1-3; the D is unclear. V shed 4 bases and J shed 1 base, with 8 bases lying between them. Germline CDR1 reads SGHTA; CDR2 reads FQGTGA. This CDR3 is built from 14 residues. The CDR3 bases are TGTGCCAGCAGCTCAGGAGGATCTGGAAACACCATATATTTT. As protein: CASSSGGSGNTIYF. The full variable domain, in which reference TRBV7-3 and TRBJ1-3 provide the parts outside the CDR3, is GAGVSQTPSNKVTEKGKYVELRCDPISGHTALYWYRQSLGQGPEFLIYFQGTGAADDSGLPNDRFFAVRPEGSVSTLKIQRTERGDSAVYLCASSSGGSGNTIYFGEGSWLTVV.